This T cell receptor (beta chain) is drawn from a study of graft-versus-host responses after intestinal transplantation. Whole-study context: Transplant types were multivisceral, liver-intestinal, or isolated intestinal.

This CDR3 has 14 amino acids. Germline-derived CDR1 and CDR2 are MNHEY and SVGAGI. V lost 4 bases, J lost 5 bases, and 3 bases stayed unmatched. Repertoires were generated with immunoSEQ multiplex PCR, while TCRdb's copy carries only in-frame clones and drops some. This table holds some 13,000 clones, around two fifths found once. The rearrangement uses TRBV6-5 and TRBJ1-4; 8 bases fit TRBD1. Sequenced material: alloreactive CD4+ T cells from a mixed lymphocyte reaction culture, taken before intestinal transplant. Subset meaning: CFSE-low proliferating T cells sorted from roughly six-day pre-transplant mixed lymphocyte reaction (GvH or HvG direction). The sequence was collected from a human patient who received an intestinal transplant. The CDR3 DNA reads TGTGCCAGCAGTTCCAGGGGGCCCAATGAAAAACTGTTTTTT. It codes for CASSSRGPNEKLFF.